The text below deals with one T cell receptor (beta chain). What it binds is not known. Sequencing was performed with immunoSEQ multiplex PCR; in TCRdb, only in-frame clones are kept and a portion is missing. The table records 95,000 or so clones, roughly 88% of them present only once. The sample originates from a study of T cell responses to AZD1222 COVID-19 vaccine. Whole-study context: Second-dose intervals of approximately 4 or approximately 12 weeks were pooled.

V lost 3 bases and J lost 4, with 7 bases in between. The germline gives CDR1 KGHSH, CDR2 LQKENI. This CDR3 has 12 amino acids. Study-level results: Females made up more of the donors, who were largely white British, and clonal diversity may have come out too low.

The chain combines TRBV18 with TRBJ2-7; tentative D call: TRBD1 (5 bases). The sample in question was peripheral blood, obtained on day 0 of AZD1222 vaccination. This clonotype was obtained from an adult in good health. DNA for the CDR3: TGTGCCAGCTCACCGCGACAGTACGAGCAGTACTTC. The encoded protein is CASSPRQYEQYF.